This entry lists 9 T cell receptor beta chains sequenced from one sample in a study of OX40 agonist ivuxolimab in advanced cancers. Assay: immunoSEQ multiplex PCR; the TCRdb copy retains only in-frame clones and omits some. The sample records some 97,000 clones, approximately 91% being singletons. The input for sequencing was CD4+ or CD8+ T cells sorted from blood, taken in a trial of the OX40 agonist ivuxolimab. The receptors stem from an adult with an advanced solid tumor such as melanoma, head and neck, liver or kidney cancer.

The V call is TRBV29-1, the J call TRBJ2-1; 8 nucleotides match TRBD2. The CDR3 contains 14 residues. V dropped 6 bases and J dropped 5; count of bases not matched to a gene: 9. From germline, CDR1 is SQVTM and CDR2 ANQGSEA. The CDR3 sequence: CSVSVAGGNNEQFF. As DNA, the CDR3 is TGCAGCGTGTCTGTCGCGGGAGGTAACAATGAGCAGTTCTTC.

The V gene is TRBV28, the J gene TRBJ2-7; 7 nucleotides line up with TRBD1. This CDR3 comprises 14 residues. Germline CDR1 MDHEN, CDR2 SYDVKM. V gave up 6 bases and J gave up 5 bases; unmatched junction bases: 10. The CDR3 DNA reads as TGTGCCAGCAGAAAGGGACAGCCCCTCCACGAGCAGTACTTC. Its protein product is CASRKGQPLHEQYF.

This clone counts as medium-sized (0.01 to 0.1%). The genes are TRBV7-9 and TRBJ1-6; D unresolved. V was shortened by 4 bases and J by 7 bases, with 11 bases between the two germline ends. In germline, CDR1 is SEHNR, CDR2 FQNEAQ (reference sequence). The CDR3 loop spans 14 amino acids. CDR3 loop: CASSSFLGNSPLHF. The CDR3 nucleotides are TGTGCCAGCAGCTCCTTCTTGGGGAATTCACCCCTCCACTTT.

This chain uses TRBV11-2 with TRBJ2-7; 9 bases align to TRBD2. This CDR3 is 16 amino acids long. CDR1 is SGHAT, CDR2 FQNNGV, per germline. The V and J ends lost 1 base and 6 bases, in that order; junction bases with no gene match: 10. The CDR3, as DNA: TGTGCCAGCAGCTTAGCGGGGCCGGGACTAGCCTCCGAGCAGTACTTC. It encodes CASSLAGPGLASEQYF.

The chain couples TRBV2 to TRBJ2-7; the D call may be TRBD1 or TRBD2 (6 bases each). Deletions cut 7 bases from V and 6 bases from J, with 16 bases between. The germline CDR1 and CDR2 sequences are SNHLY and FYNNEI. The length of the CDR3 is 13 residues. The CDR3 loop reads CASIEKRGAEQYF. In DNA form, the CDR3 reads TGTGCCAGCATCGAAAAAAGGGGGGCCGAGCAGTACTTC.

The V gene is TRBV2, the J gene TRBJ2-6; D may be TRBD2 (5 bases). V lost 5 bases and J lost 2, with 10 bases in between. From germline, CDR1 is SNHLY and CDR2 FYNNEI. The CDR3 is made up of 15 amino acids. This CDR3 reads CASSILVTGANVLTF. For the CDR3, the DNA is TGTGCCAGCAGTATACTAGTTACTGGGGCCAACGTCCTGACTTTC.

CDR3 in DNA: TGTGCCAGCAAGCGGCGGGGACTGGAATATGGCTACACCTTC. Protein product: CASKRRGLEYGYTF. The rearrangement links TRBV6-1 to TRBJ1-2; maybe TRBD1 (5 bases). V was clipped by 7 bases and J by 5 bases, with 17 bases between them. Germline V gene data show CDR1 as MNHNS and CDR2 as SASEGT. This CDR3 is built from 14 residues.

The chain combines TRBV6-1 with TRBJ2-1, with 8 bases that match TRBD2. CDR1 is MNHNS and CDR2 is SASEGT in the germline V gene. V dropped 5 bases and J dropped 8; count of bases not matched to a gene: 5. The CDR3 runs to 13 residues. The CDR3 protein is CASSLEAGDEQFF. The CDR3, as DNA: TGTGCCAGCAGTTTGGAAGCGGGAGATGAGCAGTTCTTC.

The rearrangement links TRBV6-6 to TRBJ1-6; maybe TRBD1 (6 bases). The CDR3 runs to 15 residues. Trimming stripped 10 bases from V and 0 bases from J, with 13 bases between. From germline, CDR1 is MNHNY and CDR2 SVGAGI (reference sequence). The CDR3 reads CATSGVGSYNSPLHF. The CDR3 DNA reads TGTGCCACCTCAGGGGTAGGCTCCTATAATTCACCCCTCCACTTT.